The 28 T cell receptor beta chains reported below all come from one sample, sequenced in a study of T cells of healthy individuals. TCRdb reanalysed the 5' RACE reads using MiXCR and keeps one entry per CDR3 protein. The sample contains 50,000 to 55,000 distinct CDR3 sequences, about 14% of which appear only once. These TCRs come from a human donor in good health.

This clonotype has a handful of counts. V gene TRBV29-1 combines with J gene TRBJ1-1; D might be TRBD1 (6 bases). There are 14 residues in the CDR3. Germline CDR1 reads SQVTM; CDR2 reads ANQGSEA. The ends were cut back, 7 bases at V and 1 base at J, with 16 bases in the middle. The CDR3 sequence is CSGGADSENTEAFF. CDR3 nucleotides: TGCAGCGGGGGGGCCGACAGTGAGAACACTGAAGCTTTCTTT.

This clonotype was picked up many times. J is TRBJ1-2 and V is TRBV19, with D possibly matching TRBD1 (5 bases). Germline loops: CDR1 LNHDA, CDR2 SQIVND (reference sequence). Trimming took off 9 bases at V and 0 bases at J, with 17 bases between the two ends. The CDR3 is 15 residues long. CDR3 bases: TGTGCCAGCCTAACCCCGGGGGTTTCTAACTATGGCTACACCTTC. It translates to CASLTPGVSNYGYTF.

The chain joins TRBV19 to TRBJ1-1; D possibly corresponds to TRBD1 (5 bases). The germline V gene encodes CDR1 LNHDA and CDR2 SQIVND (reference sequence). V dropped 3 bases and J dropped 0 bases, with 17 bases sitting between them. The CDR3 runs to 17 residues. The CDR3 here is CASSIGRARTLNTEAFF. CDR3 bases: TGTGCCAGTAGTATCGGCAGGGCCCGAACCTTGAACACTGAAGCTTTCTTT.

This clonotype was counted at least ten times. Written as DNA, the CDR3 is TGTGCCAGCAGTGAAGCGGGACCCGGGGATGAAAAACTGTTTTTT. As protein: CASSEAGPGDEKLFF. The V and J genes are TRBV2 and TRBJ1-4, with D perhaps matching TRBD1 (5 bases). The CDR3 is made up of 15 amino acids. Deletions cut 0 bases from V and 6 bases from J, with 11 bases between. The germline CDR1 and CDR2 sequences are SNHLY and FYNNEI.

CDR3 in DNA: TGTGCCAGCAGCTCTGGGACCTATGGCTACACCTTC. Translating it yields CASSSGTYGYTF. V usage is TRBV5-6 and J usage is TRBJ1-2; D is perhaps TRBD1 (5 bases). The V gene lost 3 bases and the J gene lost 4 bases, with 7 bases spanning the gap. CDR3 length equals 12 residues. The V gene's germline CDR1 is SGHDT and CDR2 YYEEEE.

The table lists this clonotype with many counts. The chain couples TRBV4-3 to TRBJ2-3; D unresolved. There are 12 residues in the CDR3. The V gene's germline CDR1 is LGHNA and CDR2 YSLEER. The V and J ends lost 0 bases and 7 bases respectively, with 5 bases between them. CDR3 in DNA: TGCGCCAGCAGCCAAGATCGGTATACGCAGTATTTT. This codes for CASSQDRYTQYF.

The V gene is TRBV7-3, the J gene TRBJ1-1, with D uncertain. Germline values: CDR1 SGHTA, CDR2 FQGTGA. Trimming shortened V by 5 bases and J by 5 bases, and 12 bases separated the two germline ends. CDR3 length equals 13 residues. The CDR3 DNA sequence: TGTGCCAGCAGCCACGGTGGGCGAACTGAAGCTTTCTTT. Protein product: CASSHGGRTEAFF.

This clonotype is a singleton in its sample. This chain joins TRBV24-1 and TRBJ2-1, with 7 bases that match TRBD2. This CDR3 spans 13 amino acids. V lost 9 bases and J lost 5; bases outside the gene matches: 6. Germline V gives CDR1 KGHDR, CDR2 SFDVKD. The CDR3 here is CATDRGEDNEQFF. CDR3 nucleotide sequence: TGTGCCACCGATCGGGGGGAAGACAATGAGCAGTTCTTC.

In this sample, this clonotype turned up many times. The chain links TRBV15 to TRBJ2-5, with D possibly called TRBD1 or TRBD2 (8 bases each). Germline lookup yields CDR1 LNHNV and CDR2 YYDKDF (reference sequence). The CDR3 covers 15 residues. The V end was cut by 5 bases, the J end by 6 bases, with 19 bases between. The CDR3 loop reads CATSFRTGTRKTQYF. The CDR3 region has the DNA TGTGCCACCAGCTTTCGGACAGGGACTAGAAAGACCCAGTACTTC.

The chain links TRBV5-6 to TRBJ2-7, with D perhaps TRBD2 (6 bases). The V gene's germline CDR1 is SGHDT and CDR2 YYEEEE. V lost 4 bases to trimming and J lost 2 bases, with 13 bases between them. The length of the CDR3 is 14 residues. This chain's CDR3 is CASSLGAGTYEQYF. DNA for the CDR3: TGTGCCAGCAGCCTTGGGGCGGGGACCTACGAGCAGTACTTC.

This clonotype was observed many times. The chain combines TRBV20-1 with TRBJ2-7; D assignment may be TRBD1 or TRBD2 (5 bases each). Germline V gene data show CDR1 as DFQATT and CDR2 as SNEGSKA (reference sequence). The V and J ends lost 3 bases and 6 bases respectively, with 18 bases between them. CDR3 length: 14 amino acids. CDR3 protein: CSASEGSVLGEQYF. The DNA for the CDR3 is TGCAGTGCTAGCGAGGGGTCCGTCCTAGGCGAGCAGTACTTC.

This clonotype was found many times. V is TRBV7-9 and J is TRBJ2-5; 8 bases line up with TRBD2. Germline V gives CDR1 SEHNR, CDR2 FQNEAQ (reference sequence). After removal of 6 bases from V and 4 bases from J, the junction contained 13 bases not matched to a gene. The CDR3 consists of 16 residues. The CDR3 reads CASSSLPGLARETQYF. DNA of the CDR3: TGTGCCAGCAGTTCCCTCCCCGGACTAGCTAGAGAGACCCAGTACTTC.

This clonotype was counted ten times or more. This chain connects TRBV20-1 to TRBJ2-5, with D possibly being TRBD1 (6 bases). This CDR3 region has 16 residues. Germline V gene sequence: CDR1 DFQATT, CDR2 SNEGSKA (reference sequence). This chain's CDR3 is CSAPRMGAGFRETQYF. The CDR3 DNA is TGCAGCGCACCACGCATGGGGGCCGGTTTCCGAGAGACCCAGTACTTC.

This clonotype has ten or more counts. The gene calls are TRBV4-1 and TRBJ1-6, with 9 bases aligning to TRBD1. The CDR3 has 18 residues. In germline, CDR1 is MGHRA, CDR2 YSYEKL. Trimming took 0 bases from V and 0 from J; bases not matched to a gene: 3. The CDR3 loop reads CASSQEGTGSSYNSPLHF. In nucleotides, the CDR3 is TGCGCCAGCAGCCAAGAGGGGACAGGGAGCTCCTATAATTCACCCCTCCACTTT.

By sample share, this clonotype is hyperexpanded. V gene TRBV5-1 combines with J gene TRBJ2-1; 10 bases map to TRBD2. Germline V gives CDR1 SGHRS, CDR2 YFSETQ. The junction had 9 bases not matched to a gene; V was cut back by 5 bases and J by 7 bases. CDR3 size: 15 residues. The CDR3, as DNA: TGCGCCAGCAGTCCCTTTAGAGCGGGAGGGAATGAGCAGTTCTTC. It specifies CASSPFRAGGNEQFF.

This clonotype was observed a handful of times. This chain links TRBV9 with TRBJ2-7; TRBD1 agrees at 9 bases. Per the germline V gene, CDR1 is SGDLS and CDR2 is YYNGEE. The CDR3 spans 16 residues. V shed 0 bases, J shed 0 bases, and the junction held 4 bases outside the gene matches. The CDR3 here is CASSVVRTGASYEQYF. Written as DNA, the CDR3 is TGTGCCAGCAGCGTAGTGAGGACAGGGGCCTCCTACGAGCAGTACTTC.

This chain joins TRBV6-5 and TRBJ1-6; TRBD1 might be the D (5 bases). Germline V gives CDR1 MNHEY, CDR2 SVGAGI. V was clipped by 5 bases and J by 3 bases, with 11 bases between them. The CDR3 runs to 15 residues. CDR3 DNA: TGTGCCAGCAGTCCTCCGGGACTCTATAATTCACCCCTCCACTTT. Residues: CASSPPGLYNSPLHF.

This clonotype turned up a few times. V is TRBV5-5 and J is TRBJ1-1; no definite D call. CDR1 and CDR2 from the germline V gene are SGHKS and YYEKEE (reference sequence). The CDR3 has 13 residues. Trimming removed 0 bases from V and 5 bases from J, with 8 bases in between. CDR3 nucleotides: TGTGCCAGCAGCTTGGCGGTTGGGACTGAAGCTTTCTTT. It specifies CASSLAVGTEAFF. The whole variable domain, remainder taken from reference TRBV5-5 and TRBJ1-1, is DAGVTQSPTHLIKTRGQQVTLRCSPISGHKSVSWYQQVLGQGPQFIFQYYEKEERGRGNFPDRFSARQFPNYSSELNVNALLLGDSALYLCASSLAVGTEAFFGQGTRLTVV.

This clonotype was detected many times. This rearrangement joins TRBV20-1 to TRBJ2-1; a weak D match, TRBD1 (6 bases). The germline V and J ends were trimmed by 3 bases and 6 bases, with 12 bases remaining between them. In germline, CDR1 is DFQATT, CDR2 SNEGSKA (reference sequence). The CDR3 is 13 residues long. The CDR3, as DNA: TGCAGTGCTAGTCAGGGGATCTCCAATGAGCAGTTCTTC. Translating it yields CSASQGISNEQFF.

This rearrangement joins TRBV2 to TRBJ2-1; 9 bases align to TRBD2. From germline, CDR1 is SNHLY and CDR2 FYNNEI. Germline trimming cut 4 bases from V and 4 bases from J; bases unmatched to any gene: 8. The CDR3 loop spans 16 amino acids. The CDR3 sequence: CASSASSGGQYNEQFF. For the CDR3, the DNA is TGTGCCAGCAGTGCCAGTAGCGGGGGCCAGTACAATGAGCAGTTCTTC.

There are many counts of this clonotype. The gene calls are TRBV5-1 and TRBJ2-5, with TRBD2 identical over 10 bases. CDR1 is SGHRS and CDR2 is YFSETQ in the germline V gene. The CDR3 consists of 16 residues. The ends lost 0 bases at V and 2 bases at J; junction bases unmatched: 4. DNA of the CDR3: TGCGCCAGCAGCTTGGCTCCTAGCGGGAGTCAAGAGACCCAGTACTTC. It codes for CASSLAPSGSQETQYF. The variable domain in full, completed from reference TRBV5-1 and TRBJ2-5, reads KAGVTQTPRYLIKTRGQQVTLSCSPISGHRSVSWYQQTPGQGLQFLFEYFSETQRNKGNFPGRFSGRQFSNSRSEMNVSTLELGDSALYLCASSLAPSGSQETQYFGPGTRLLVL.

This chain uses TRBV7-2 with TRBJ2-5; D not resolved. Germline CDR1 SGHTA, CDR2 FQGNSA. The CDR3 is 13 amino acids. V shed 5 bases and J shed 5 bases, with 12 bases lying between them. CDR3 sequence reads: CASSASVYETQYF. The CDR3 nucleotides are TGTGCCAGCAGCGCCTCGGTTTATGAGACCCAGTACTTC.

The chain links TRBV20-1 to TRBJ2-5; 7 nucleotides line up with TRBD2. The CDR3 consists of 14 residues. CDR1 is DFQATT and CDR2 is SNEGSKA in the germline V gene (reference sequence). Trimming at V came to 3 bases and at J to 4 bases, leaving 8 bases not matched to a gene. The CDR3: CSARASWEGETQYF. The CDR3 DNA follows: TGCAGTGCTAGGGCTAGCTGGGAGGGAGAGACCCAGTACTTC.

The chain uses TRBV2 and TRBJ1-2; D is uncertain. Germline V gene lookup returns CDR1 SNHLY and CDR2 FYNNEI. This CDR3 region has 12 residues. With 9 bases removed from V and 2 bases from J, the gap between germline ends came to 10 bases. CDR3 DNA: TGTGCCAGAGACGGAAGCAACTATGGCTACACCTTC. Its protein product is CARDGSNYGYTF.

The rearrangement uses TRBV5-4 and TRBJ1-6, with TRBD1 identical over 7 bases. The trim removed 4 bases at V and 11 bases at J, leaving 12 bases unmatched. Germline CDR1 and CDR2: SGHNT and YYREEE (reference sequence). The CDR3 runs to 15 residues. The CDR3 DNA follows: TGTGCCAGCAGCGAAGGACAGGCCCCTAGGGCACCCCTCCACTTT. As protein: CASSEGQAPRAPLHF. Using reference TRBV5-4 and TRBJ1-6 for the parts outside the CDR3, the full variable domain is ETGVTQSPTHLIKTRGQQVTLRCSSQSGHNTVSWYQQALGQGPQFIFQYYREEENGRGNFPPRFSGLQFPNYSSELNVNALELDDSALYLCASSEGQAPRAPLHFGNGTRLTVT.

This chain links TRBV29-1 with TRBJ2-1; D is possibly TRBD2 (6 bases). With 7 bases removed from V and 8 bases from J, the gap between germline ends came to 18 bases. Per the germline V gene, CDR1 is SQVTM and CDR2 is ANQGSEA. This CDR3 region has 13 residues. The CDR3 nucleotides are TGCAGCGCCGCCAGGACTAATTTCGATGAGCAGTTCTTC. Protein product: CSAARTNFDEQFF.

This clonotype was detected only a few times. The DNA for the CDR3 is TGCAGTGCTAGGACAGGGGGCCAGGGCGGGGAGCTGTTTTTT. Translation gives CSARTGGQGGELFF. This chain uses TRBV20-1 with TRBJ2-2; 10 nucleotides align to TRBD1. The CDR3 length is 14 residues. Trimming removed 3 bases from V and 7 bases from J; junction bases left unmatched: 5. CDR1 is DFQATT, CDR2 SNEGSKA, per germline (reference sequence).

The chain employs TRBV13 and TRBJ2-1, with 10 bases lining up with TRBD2. Unmatched junction bases numbered 9, after V lost 5 bases and J lost 5 bases. The CDR3 is 16 residues long. Per germline, CDR1 PRHDT and CDR2 FYEKMQ (reference sequence). As DNA, the CDR3 is TGTGCCAGCAGCACAACGAGCGGGAGGGCTCACAATGAGCAGTTCTTC. It is translated as CASSTTSGRAHNEQFF.